This is a list of T cell receptor beta chains from one sample in a study of radiotherapy plus CTLA-4 blockade in lung cancer. Generated by immunoSEQ multiplex PCR, the TCRdb table keeps only in-frame clones and is missing some. The sample includes approximately 100,000 clones, over 65% seen only once; the top ten take roughly 2.5%. Sequencing was performed on peripheral blood, taken from a patient treated with radiotherapy plus ipilimumab. These receptor sequences come from a human donor with non-small cell lung cancer that progressed on radiotherapy plus ipilimumab. Some clones in this sample may be carry-over from other donors' samples. Each CDR3 is given with its conserved first and last residue. D genes are given only for firm matches. Size tells how often a clone was seen (once, few, many) or the class of an expanded clone, and some rows leave it out.

v_gene	d_gene	j_gene	abundance	CDR3aa	CDR3nt
TRBV2	-	TRBJ1-1	-	CASSGASIRGLAFF	TGTGCCAGCAGTGGGGCCTCTATAAGGGGCTTAGCTTTCTTT
TRBV10-3	TRBD1	TRBJ1-4	once	CATGTVGGDEKLFF	TGTGCCACTGGGACAGTCGGGGGGGATGAAAAACTGTTTTTT
TRBV14	-	TRBJ2-1	once	CASSQWRGHNEQFF	TGTGCCAGCAGCCAATGGAGGGGCCACAATGAGCAGTTCTTC
TRBV10-2	TRBD1	TRBJ2-3	-	CASRQGSDTQYF	TGCGCCAGCCGACAGGGTTCAGATACGCAGTATTTT
TRBV5-4	TRBD1	TRBJ1-6	-	CASSLRTGDHSPLHF	TGTGCCAGCAGCCTTCGGACAGGGGATCACTCACCCCTCCACTTT
TRBV15	-	TRBJ1-2	-	CATSRDLQGDGYTF	TGTGCCACCAGCAGAGATCTCCAGGGAGATGGCTACACCTTC
TRBV4-2	TRBD2	TRBJ2-1	-	CASSQDGQRGGRDNEQFF	TGTGCCAGCAGCCAAGATGGGCAGCGGGGGGGCCGAGACAATGAGCAGTTCTTC
TRBV7-6	-	TRBJ1-6	-	CASSLGGYYSPLHF	TGTGCCAGCAGCCTAGGGGGTTATTATTCACCCCTCCACTTT
TRBV6-1	TRBD2	TRBJ2-3	-	CASSERSLGWASGGSTDTQYF	TGTGCCAGCAGTGAAAGGTCTTTGGGATGGGCTAGCGGGGGTAGCACAGATACGCAGTATTTT
TRBV27	-	TRBJ2-7	once	CASSFQRVSHEQYF	TGTGCCAGCAGTTTCCAGCGCGTCTCCCACGAGCAGTACTTC
TRBV27	-	TRBJ2-2	-	CASTPQTNPNTGELFF	TGTGCCAGCACCCCACAGACGAACCCGAACACCGGGGAGCTGTTTTTT
TRBV12-5	TRBD1	TRBJ1-5	-	CASGLDLRGLSNQPQHF	TGTGCTAGTGGTTTGGACCTCAGGGGGCTTAGCAATCAGCCCCAGCATTTT
TRBV19	-	TRBJ1-6	-	CACRDRPGAPLHF	TGTGCCTGCCGGGACCGGCCGGGGGCACCCCTCCACTTT
TRBV7-2	TRBD2	TRBJ2-3	-	CASSQGTSRSDTQYF	TGTGCCAGCAGCCAAGGGACTAGCAGATCAGATACGCAGTATTTT
TRBV28	-	TRBJ1-2	-	CAVALYGYTF	TGTGCGGTGGCCCTCTATGGCTACACCTTC
TRBV7-3	-	TRBJ1-3	-	CASSLNYRDTIYF	TGTGCCAGCAGCTTAAACTATCGGGACACCATATATTTT
TRBV15	-	TRBJ2-7	-	CATSREGSIYEQYF	TGTGCCACCAGCAGAGAGGGCTCCATCTACGAGCAGTACTTC
TRBV28	TRBD1	TRBJ1-2	-	CASSLSQGAYGYTF	TGTGCCAGCAGTTTATCTCAGGGGGCCTATGGCTACACCTTC
TRBV7-2	-	TRBJ2-1	-	CASSYSFTNEQFF	TGTGCCAGCAGCTATAGCTTCACGAATGAGCAGTTCTTC
TRBV18	-	TRBJ2-7	-	CASSPLKLRGGYSYEQYF	TGTGCCAGCTCACCCCTAAAACTAAGAGGCGGTTACTCCTACGAGCAGTACTTC
TRBV5-4	TRBD2	TRBJ2-1	-	CASREGLAGVTYNEQFF	TGTGCCAGCAGGGAGGGACTAGCGGGGGTGACTTACAATGAGCAGTTCTTC
TRBV27	-	TRBJ1-5	-	CASSIQGNNQPQHF	TGTGCCAGCAGTATTCAGGGGAATAATCAGCCCCAGCATTTT
TRBV7-2	-	TRBJ2-7	-	CASSLALLARAVILNGEQYF	TGTGCCAGCAGCTTAGCGCTTTTGGCCAGGGCAGTAATCCTAAATGGCGAGCAGTACTTC
TRBV5-4	-	TRBJ1-2	-	CASSFSEVRGYTF	TGTGCCAGCAGCTTTTCTGAGGTGCGGGGCTACACCTTC
TRBV27	TRBD1	TRBJ2-7	-	CASSPGRTGRQYF	TGTGCCAGCAGTCCAGGACGGACAGGTAGGCAGTACTTC
TRBV28	TRBD1	TRBJ2-7	-	CASSRPGGYEQYF	TGTGCCAGCAGTCGCCCAGGGGGCTACGAGCAGTACTTC
TRBV7-2	-	TRBJ1-5	-	CASSQGQNQPQHF	TGTGCCAGCAGCCAAGGACAGAATCAGCCCCAGCATTTT
TRBV7-2	TRBD1	TRBJ1-6	-	CASSDRGRISPLHF	TGTGCCAGCAGCGACAGGGGAAGGATTTCACCCCTCCACTTT
TRBV10-3	TRBD1	TRBJ1-2	few	CATQGQGRYGYTF	TGTGCCACCCAGGGACAGGGAAGGTATGGCTACACCTTC
TRBV4-1	-	TRBJ1-2	-	CASSQGGGKVLNYGYTF	TGCGCCAGCAGCCAAGGAGGAGGCAAGGTCCTTAACTATGGCTACACCTTC
TRBV7-9	TRBD1	TRBJ2-7	-	CASSLWGDRGSSYEQYF	TGTGCCAGCAGCTTATGGGGGGACAGGGGTAGCTCCTACGAGCAGTACTTC
TRBV2	-	TRBJ1-4	-	CASSSLWTNEKLFF	TGTGCCAGCAGCTCCCTCTGGACTAATGAAAAACTGTTTTTT
TRBV5-6	-	TRBJ1-2	-	CASSDQGYYGYTF	TGTGCCAGCAGCGACCAGGGCTACTATGGCTACACCTTC
TRBV5-4	TRBD1	TRBJ2-3	-	CASSSPGQGTDTQYF	TGTGCCAGCAGCTCGCCGGGACAGGGAACAGATACGCAGTATTTT
TRBV5-1	-	TRBJ1-4	-	CASSLEQGREKLFF	TGCGCCAGCAGCTTGGAACAAGGACGTGAAAAACTGTTTTTT
TRBV18	-	TRBJ1-1	-	CASSPWGTVTTNTEAFF	TGTGCCAGCTCACCGTGGGGCACCGTAACAACGAACACTGAAGCTTTCTTT
TRBV5-1	-	TRBJ1-1	-	CASSSRGMNTEAFF	TGCGCCAGCAGCTCCAGGGGTATGAACACTGAAGCTTTCTTT
TRBV7-2	-	TRBJ1-6	-	CASRPTPRQPDNSPLHF	TGTGCCAGCAGGCCAACCCCCCGACAACCAGATAATTCACCCCTCCACTTT
TRBV2	-	TRBJ2-3	few	CASSERGASTDTQYF	TGTGCCAGCAGTGAAAGGGGCGCTAGCACAGATACGCAGTATTTT
TRBV5-4	-	TRBJ1-2	-	CASSPPDSNYGYTF	TGTGCCAGCAGCCCTCCTGACAGTAACTATGGCTACACCTTC
TRBV7-2	-	TRBJ2-5	-	CASSRPRETQYF	TGTGCCAGCAGCCGCCCGAGGGAGACCCAGTACTTC
TRBV5-6	-	TRBJ1-1	-	CASSLGPRAFF	TGTGCCAGCAGCTTAGGCCCTAGAGCTTTCTTT
TRBV23-1	-	TRBJ2-5	-	CASSQSPGPKAQETQYF	TGCGCCAGCAGTCAATCTCCGGGCCCTAAAGCCCAAGAGACCCAGTACTTC
TRBV7-9	-	TRBJ1-2	many	CASSLAIRSGKGMIGYTF	TGTGCCAGCAGCCTCGCCATACGTTCAGGGAAGGGAATGATTGGCTACACCTTC
TRBV4-3	TRBD1	TRBJ2-7	-	CASSQAGWGTGVNEQYF	TGCGCCAGCAGCCAAGCCGGGTGGGGGACAGGGGTAAACGAGCAGTACTTC
TRBV6-5	-	TRBJ1-1	-	CASSTAGTPLEGAFF	TGTGCCAGCAGTACCGCCGGGACACCTCTCGAAGGGGCTTTCTTT
TRBV9	-	TRBJ2-3	-	CASSAHLRGEGTDTQYF	TGTGCCAGCAGCGCTCACCTACGGGGCGAGGGCACAGATACGCAGTATTTT
TRBV6-5	-	TRBJ2-1	-	CASSRGASYNEQFF	TGTGCCAGCAGTCGGGGGGCCTCCTACAATGAGCAGTTCTTC
TRBV5-4	-	TRBJ2-5	-	CASSPRQYQETQYF	TGTGCCAGCAGCCCGAGACAGTACCAAGAGACCCAGTACTTC
TRBV6-5	TRBD1	TRBJ2-7	-	CASSYHLGQAIGEQYF	TGTGCCAGCAGTTACCACTTGGGACAGGCCATCGGGGAGCAGTACTTC
TRBV7-2	TRBD2	TRBJ2-1	-	CASSPRTSPYYNEQFF	TGTGCCAGCAGCCCACGGACTAGCCCCTACTACAATGAGCAGTTCTTC
TRBV30	-	TRBJ1-6	-	CAWSVLGGAPLHF	TGTGCCTGGAGTGTACTCGGGGGGGCACCCCTCCACTTT
TRBV10-3	TRBD1	TRBJ2-7	-	CAISEFTGTGSYEQYF	TGTGCCATCAGTGAGTTTACCGGGACAGGGAGCTACGAGCAGTACTTC